The rows below give T cell receptor beta chains drawn from one sample of a study of response to subunit inactivated influenza vaccine. TCRdb reprocessed the RT-PCR reads via MiXCR and lists one record per CDR3 protein. The repertoire holds 500,000 to 700,000 distinct CDR3 sequences, approximately 20% seen once, with 2.5% to 3% in the top ten. These same data were also listed under a study on T cells expressing NK-cell markers.

The input for sequencing was CD4+ T cells sorted from PBMCs, taken roughly 12 days after vaccination. These receptor sequences come from a man aged 50 to 59 who received an inactivated influenza vaccine. Both conserved end residues are part of each CDR3. D genes are given only for firm matches. For some rows the clone size is stated as once, few or many, or as a class when expanded; others skip it.

j_call	clone_size	v_call	d_call	cdr3_aa	cdr3_nt
TRBJ1-5	few	TRBV18	TRBD1	CASSPIQGIYSNQPQHF	TGTGCCAGCTCACCAATACAGGGGATTTATAGCAATCAGCCCCAGCATTTT
TRBJ1-2	few	TRBV7-2	-	CASSPGPGSSGYTF	TGTGCCAGCAGCCCGGGGCCTGGATCGTCTGGCTACACCTTC
TRBJ1-3	-	TRBV5-1	TRBD1	CASSPGQGAVSGNTIYF	TGCGCCAGCAGCCCGGGACAGGGGGCCGTCTCTGGAAACACCATATATTTT
TRBJ1-1	-	TRBV5-1	TRBD1	CASSLALRGQGGTEAFF	TGCGCCAGCAGCTTGGCCTTGCGGGGGCAGGGGGGGACTGAAGCTTTCTTT
TRBJ2-1	-	TRBV6-1	TRBD2	CASRAGTSWYNEQFF	TGTGCCAGCAGGGCCGGGACTAGCTGGTACAATGAGCAGTTCTTC
TRBJ1-1	-	TRBV10-1	-	CASRAGNGGTEAFF	TGCGCCAGCAGAGCAGGGAATGGAGGGACTGAAGCTTTCTTT
TRBJ1-5	few	TRBV28	-	CASSFSRGLRGNQPQHF	TGTGCCAGCAGTTTTAGTCGAGGTCTTAGGGGCAATCAGCCCCAGCATTTT
TRBJ2-3	-	TRBV4-2	-	CASSQGDKNTDTQYF	TGTGCCAGCAGCCAAGGGGACAAAAACACAGATACGCAGTATTTT
TRBJ2-5	-	TRBV10-1	TRBD2	CASSDQTSGQETQYF	TGCGCCAGCAGTGATCAGACTAGCGGCCAAGAGACCCAGTACTTC
TRBJ2-3	few	TRBV5-1	TRBD2	CASSGGRAWGTDTQYF	TGCGCCAGCAGCGGCGGGAGGGCCTGGGGCACAGATACGCAGTATTTT
TRBJ2-7	-	TRBV12-3/TRBV12-4	TRBD1	CASSRPGQGEYEQYF	TGTGCCAGCAGTCGACCGGGACAGGGAGAATACGAGCAGTACTTC
TRBJ1-2	once	TRBV7-2	-	CASSHPRGWGYTF	TGTGCCAGCAGCCACCCGAGGGGATGGGGCTACACCTTC
TRBJ2-1	few	TRBV7-8	-	CASSPTVNEQFF	TGTGCCAGCAGCCCGACTGTAAATGAGCAGTTCTTC
TRBJ2-4	once	TRBV9	TRBD1	CASSVEGQGAKNIQYF	TGTGCCAGCAGCGTAGAGGGACAGGGGGCCAAAAACATTCAGTACTTC
TRBJ1-1	many	TRBV29-1	TRBD1	CSIDRGPNTEAFF	TGCAGCATCGACAGGGGGCCGAACACTGAAGCTTTCTTT
TRBJ1-4	-	TRBV5-1	-	CASSLSQVNEKLFF	TGCGCCAGCAGCTTGTCACAGGTTAATGAAAAACTGTTTTTT
TRBJ2-1	-	TRBV20-1	TRBD2	CSARGALAGVEQFF	TGCAGTGCTAGAGGGGCCCTAGCGGGGGTAGAGCAGTTCTTC
TRBJ1-5	-	TRBV6-2/TRBV6-3	-	CASSYNREGATLNQPQHF	TGTGCCAGCAGTTATAACCGTGAAGGGGCCACGTTAAATCAGCCCCAGCATTTT
TRBJ2-2	few	TRBV7-9	TRBD2	CASSPVASGSTGELFF	TGTGCCAGCAGCCCTGTGGCTAGCGGGAGCACCGGGGAGCTGTTTTTT
TRBJ2-5	-	TRBV28	-	CATSTPRSQETQYF	TGTGCCACCTCGACCCCAAGGAGCCAAGAGACCCAGTACTTC
TRBJ2-1	many	TRBV15	-	CATSRARQGSYNEQFF	TGTGCCACCAGCAGAGCGAGGCAGGGCTCCTACAATGAGCAGTTCTTC
TRBJ2-6	few	TRBV5-1	TRBD2	CASSSASGGSSGANVLTF	TGCGCCAGCAGCTCGGCTAGCGGGGGTTCCTCTGGGGCCAACGTCCTGACTTTC
TRBJ1-5	-	TRBV20-1	-	CSGQSYNQPQHF	TGCAGTGGACAGAGCTACAATCAGCCCCAGCATTTT
TRBJ1-1	many	TRBV7-2	TRBD1	CASSFLAGGGSAEAFF	TGTGCCAGCAGCTTCTTGGCAGGGGGAGGTTCTGCTGAAGCTTTCTTT
TRBJ2-6	few	TRBV6-1	-	CASSEAGANVLTF	TGTGCCAGCAGTGAGGCTGGGGCCAACGTCCTGACTTTC
TRBJ1-6	-	TRBV4-1	TRBD1	CASSIGTGESPLHF	TGCGCCAGCAGCATAGGGACAGGGGAGTCACCCCTCCACTTT
TRBJ1-2	-	TRBV29-1	-	CSVAPLTGYGYTF	TGCAGCGTCGCACCTCTCACGGGCTATGGCTACACCTTC
TRBJ2-5	-	TRBV28	TRBD1	CASSFGDRVAETQYF	TGTGCCAGCAGTTTCGGGGACAGGGTGGCGGAGACCCAGTACTTC
TRBJ1-1	few	TRBV29-1	-	CSVRVGTTEAFF	TGCAGCGTTCGGGTAGGGACCACTGAAGCTTTCTTT
TRBJ2-5	-	TRBV9	TRBD2	CASSSSSGGTQYF	TGTGCCAGCAGCTCTTCTAGCGGCGGGACCCAGTACTTC
TRBJ2-3	few	TRBV28	TRBD2	CASSSAGVVDTQYF	TGTGCCAGCAGTTCCGCGGGAGTAGTAGATACGCAGTATTTT
TRBJ2-7	few	TRBV20-1	-	CSARSDGTYEQYF	TGCAGTGCTAGGTCGGACGGCACCTACGAGCAGTACTTC
TRBJ2-1	-	TRBV3-1	TRBD2	CASSQVAGGTYNEQFF	TGTGCCAGCAGCCAAGTGGCGGGGGGCACCTACAATGAGCAGTTCTTC
TRBJ1-1	-	TRBV25-1	-	CASRPAMGMNTEAFF	TGTGCCAGCAGGCCTGCAATGGGCATGAACACTGAAGCTTTCTTT
TRBJ1-4	few	TRBV11-2	TRBD1	CASSLSQGASFTNEKLFF	TGTGCCAGCAGCTTATCCCAGGGGGCGAGCTTTACTAATGAAAAACTGTTTTTT
TRBJ2-1	-	TRBV24-1	TRBD2	CATSERIAGHYNEQFF	TGTGCCACCAGTGAGCGTATAGCGGGACACTACAATGAGCAGTTCTTC
TRBJ1-5	-	TRBV4-2	-	CASSQDYRAGYNQPQHF	TGTGCCAGCAGCCAAGATTATCGGGCCGGCTACAATCAGCCCCAGCATTTT
TRBJ1-6	-	TRBV20-1	-	CTSNKDRRSYNSPLHF	TGCACCTCAAACAAGGACCGCCGCTCCTATAATTCACCCCTCCACTTT
TRBJ2-7	-	TRBV6-2/TRBV6-3	TRBD1	CASMRQGALGEQYF	TGTGCCAGCATGAGACAGGGGGCGCTTGGCGAGCAGTACTTC
TRBJ2-3	-	TRBV20-1	TRBD2	CSAYHPAGGGTDTQYF	TGCAGTGCTTACCACCCGGCAGGCGGGGGGACAGATACGCAGTATTTT
TRBJ2-1	-	TRBV30	TRBD2	CAWSGGGGSPRSSYNEQFF	TGTGCCTGGAGTGGAGGCGGGGGGTCCCCCAGGAGCTCCTACAATGAGCAGTTCTTC
TRBJ2-5	-	TRBV24-1	-	CATSDARDRAQETQYF	TGTGCCACCAGTGATGCCCGGGACCGCGCCCAAGAGACCCAGTACTTC
TRBJ1-1	few	TRBV5-1	-	CASSLAVSGNTEAFF	TGCGCCAGCAGCTTGGCCGTTTCCGGGAACACTGAAGCTTTCTTT
TRBJ2-7	-	TRBV12-3/TRBV12-4	-	CASSQSTGRNEQYF	TGTGCCAGCAGCCAATCGACAGGGAGGAACGAGCAGTACTTC
TRBJ2-7	-	TRBV20-1	TRBD1	CSVQGQGNTYEQYF	TGCAGTGTCCAAGGACAGGGAAACACCTACGAGCAGTACTTC
TRBJ2-2	-	TRBV3-1	TRBD2	CASSYRTSGVNTGELFF	TGTGCCAGCAGTTACCGGACTAGCGGGGTGAACACCGGGGAGCTGTTTTTT
TRBJ2-2	-	TRBV5-1	TRBD1	CAGRAGTGTGELFF	TGCGCCGGACGCGCAGGGACAGGCACCGGGGAGCTGTTTTTT
TRBJ2-7	few	TRBV4-1	TRBD1	CASSQFEFGQGAYEQYF	TGCGCCAGCAGCCAATTTGAGTTCGGACAGGGGGCCTACGAGCAGTACTTC
TRBJ1-5	-	TRBV15	-	CATSRDIGSNQPQHF	TGTGCCACCAGCAGAGATATCGGTAGCAATCAGCCCCAGCATTTT
TRBJ1-6	-	TRBV29-1	-	CSVGLGGNSPLHF	TGCAGCGTCGGGCTTGGCGGGAATTCACCCCTCCACTTT
TRBJ1-3	-	TRBV3-1	-	CASSQDLKNTIYF	TGTGCCAGCAGCCAAGATCTGAAGAACACCATATATTTT
TRBJ2-3	-	TRBV4-2	-	CASSQGVGSTQYF	TGTGCCAGCAGCCAAGGGGTAGGGTCTACGCAGTATTTT